What follows is one T cell receptor beta chain and its context. It has no known antigen specificity. Per-nucleotide qualities are absent, and no much larger clonotype sits a single base away. The entire amount of isolated RNA was reverse transcribed using the High Capacity cDNA Reverse Transcription Kit, so the sequenced TCRB transcripts were expressed ones. Deep immunoSEQ sequencing was applied to naive, central memory and regulatory T cell samples, giving an average of about 3.7 million total reads per sample. Sorted cells were lysed in RLT buffer and RNA was extracted with DNase-treated RNeasy Micro or Mini kits, depending on cell number. Each cell subset was processed on its own to prevent cross-contamination, while patient and healthy donor samples were processed together. The immunoSEQ multiplex PCR was used to amplify TCRB sequences from cDNA, generating 87-bp fragments that spanned the CDR3 region. Sequencing of the amplicons was done on the Illumina HiSeq platform. In the source study's methods: Synthetic template baselines were used to correct PCR bias computationally, reads within Hamming distance 2 were collapsed, and singletons that could not be merged were discarded. Reads were aligned against IMGT to assign V, D and J genes, CDR3 length and insertions or deletions at six rearrangement sites. Clonotype counts were normalized to sorted cell number within each subset before computing true diversity and Gini coefficients with the tcR R package. The overlap coefficient, calculated on TCRB nucleotide sequences, was used to quantify repertoire sharing. Entries here come from immuneACCESS through TCRdb and include only in-frame sequences with V and J called. Some clones fail to appear in such tables; in the studies checked, an unresolved V gene covers under half of the shortfall, and the cause of the remainder is unknown. The V and J calls and clone size are taken from that table; D and trimming were inferred from the DNA. This sample holds some 150,000 clones; 9% were observed only once. The ten largest clonotypes hold about 0.7% of the sample.

A single peripheral blood draw of about 116 mL on average was collected from each donor into heparinised tubes. Using a panel that included CD45RO, CCR7, CD25, CD127, CD95 and CD27, naive, central memory, regulatory and stem cell-like memory CD4+ T cells were sorted on a BD FACSAria II. Purity was above 95% for every sorted population. PBMCs were isolated right away by Lymphoprep density gradient centrifugation and were stained directly, without culture. To minimize batch effects, samples were stained and sorted in pairs, one healthy donor with one patient per experiment. Relative to germline, V is missing 5 bases and J is missing 5 bases, with 10 bases of the junction outside any gene match. CDR3 length: 17 amino acids, cysteine to phenylalanine. CDR3 DNA only is kept here, 51 bases in frame from base 1. Taken from the germline V gene, the CDR1 and CDR2 loops are SGHTA and FQGTGA. These data originate in a study of beta chain features in type 1 diabetes (dated by TCRdb to the late 2010s). With respect to the entire study: No differences in mean age, gender distribution, total cell number or subset yield were found between patients and healthy donors. Whereas all 28 donors provided naive and central memory subsets, regulatory and stem cell-like memory subsets were isolated from just 8 patients and roughly 8 healthy donors. A total of about 100 million sorted cells were examined across all samples, and RNA yield correlated strongly with the number of cells per subset. In the study, TCRB repertoires of sorted circulating CD4+ T cell subsets from recently diagnosed type 1 diabetes patients were compared with those of matched healthy donors.

Overall study outcomes, separate from this receptor: A moderate but significant shortening of TCRB CDR3 length was observed in type 1 diabetes patients in all four CD4+ subsets. Naive, central memory and regulatory TCRB repertoires appeared more similar among patients than among healthy donors. PCR may preferentially amplify shorter templates, but because patient and control samples were amplified and corrected together, any resulting skew would affect both groups equally. HLA sub-analyses involved small numbers of individuals, so any influence of HLA type on TCRB rearrangement remained unresolved. At VDJ recombination sites, type 1 diabetes patients had fewer insertions and more deleted nucleotides, which implies abnormalities in thymic rearrangement. Because cDNA rather than genomic DNA was sequenced, highly expressing activated cells could have been over-represented, although no difference in activation and CD3 levels was found between groups.

The sequenced material came from central memory CD4+ T cells from blood. The chain is made from TRBV7-3 and TRBJ2-1; TRBD2 lines up with 12 middle nucleotides. The clonotype comes from a woman aged 30 to 39 with type 1 diabetes. In nucleotide form, the sequence is TGTGCCAGCAGCACGACTCCGCTAGCGGGAGGGAACAATGAGCAGTTCTTC. Translation gives CASSTTPLAGGNNEQFF.